In its sample, the clone carrying this T cell receptor beta chain was seen many times. Its matching antigen is unknown. Constant-region reverse primers amplified full-length variable regions, followed by semi-nested Nested Universal Primer A PCR. One entry per CDR3 protein, called by TCRdb with MiXCR from the 5' RACE reads. Among over 50,000 distinct CDR3 sequences, around 30% were seen once, and the ten largest hold 2% to 2.5%. Study results and caveats: Tumor memory CD4+ T cell TCR gene usage clustered with blood and lymph node memory CD4+ cells and lymph node naive CD4+ cells. Larger-cohort validation covered only one TCR beta V-J rearrangement.

Naive CD4+ cells had CD25+ Tregs removed. The sequence was collected from a female donor with breast cancer. Material: tumor-infiltrating naive CD4+ T cells sorted from the breast tumor. Subset in this sample: naive CD4+ T cells, CD4+CD45RA+CD25-.

CDR3 loop: CASSYPRTSEHPASTDTQYF. The CDR3, as DNA: TGTGCCAGCAGTTACCCTCGGACTAGCGAGCACCCAGCGAGCACAGATACGCAGTATTTT. The chain joins TRBV6-2 or TRBV6-3 to TRBJ2-3, with 9 positions matching TRBD2. The CDR3 totals 20 residues. The germline V gene has CDR1 MNHEY and CDR2 SVGEGT. Unmatched junction bases numbered 15, after V lost 2 bases and J lost 0 bases.